A single sample is the source of the 22 T cell receptor beta chains below, sequenced in a study of blood T cells in healthy people across ages. Alongside a J-beta primer mix, a sample-barcoded 5' primer served in a second PCR lasting roughly 7 to 11 cycles. TCRdb re-called the 5' RACE reads with MiXCR, one entry per CDR3 protein. This table holds about 650,000 distinct CDR3 sequences, 32% found once. The sequencing sample was made of blood. Source of these receptors: a woman of 80 years or more in good health.

This clonotype was observed many times. V usage is TRBV20-1 and J usage is TRBJ1-2; D unclear. Per the germline V gene, CDR1 is DFQATT and CDR2 is SNEGSKA (reference sequence). There are 13 residues in the CDR3. V was shortened by 2 bases and J by 6 bases, with 13 bases between the two germline ends. CDR3 DNA: TGCAGTGCTAGACCCCCCCGGCCAGATGGCTACACCTTC. Protein product: CSARPPRPDGYTF.

This clonotype has more than one count but fewer than ten. CDR3 sequence (DNA): TGTGCCAGCAGACACAGGGAGAACACCGGGGAGCTGTTTTTT. This encodes CASRHRENTGELFF. The chain couples TRBV2 to TRBJ2-2; weak D call: TRBD1 (6 bases). From germline, CDR1 is SNHLY and CDR2 FYNNEI. Trimming shortened V by 6 bases and J by 1 base, and 9 bases separated the two germline ends. This CDR3 has 14 amino acids.

This chain links TRBV6-5 with TRBJ1-5; 7 positions agree with TRBD1. J lost 9 bases, V lost 5 bases, and 4 bases had no gene match. CDR3 length equals 12 residues. The germline gives CDR1 MNHEY, CDR2 SVGAGI. This chain's CDR3 is CASSNNRGPQHF. The DNA of the CDR3 is TGTGCCAGCAGTAACAACAGGGGGCCCCAGCATTTT.

This clonotype was recorded many times. The V call is TRBV5-5, the J call TRBJ1-2; D gene unclear. The CDR3 has 14 amino acids. Per the germline V gene, CDR1 is SGHKS and CDR2 is YYEKEE (reference sequence). V lost 4 bases, J lost 4 bases, and 14 bases lay in between. This CDR3 reads CASSNSRAAYGYTF. In nucleotides, the CDR3 is TGTGCCAGCAGCAATAGCCGGGCCGCCTATGGCTACACCTTC.

The chain joins TRBV20-1 to TRBJ1-2; no definite D call. The length of the CDR3 is 11 residues. The V gene lost 4 bases and the J gene lost 7 bases, with 10 bases spanning the gap. Germline V CDR1 and CDR2: DFQATT, SNEGSKA (reference sequence). CDR3 in amino acids: CSAKAYVGYTF. For the CDR3, the DNA is TGCAGTGCTAAGGCATATGTTGGCTACACCTTC.

The chain couples TRBV7-9 to TRBJ1-5; the D is unclear. The CDR3 totals 13 residues. In germline, CDR1 is SEHNR, CDR2 FQNEAQ (reference sequence). The ends were cut back, 11 bases at V and 7 bases at J, with 18 bases in the middle. In nucleotides, the CDR3 is TGTGCCTGGAGTCGAGAGAGAAGGCAGCCCCAGCATTTT. Translation: CAWSRERRQPQHF.

The CDR3 DNA reads TGCGCCAGCAGCCAAGATCGCGGGACAGTCGGATTTACGAATTCACCCCTCCACTTT. Translating gives CASSQDRGTVGFTNSPLHF. The V call is TRBV4-1, the J call TRBJ1-6, with 7 bases lining up with TRBD1. V lost 0 bases to trimming and J lost 7 bases; unmatched junction nucleotides: 15. Germline assignment: CDR1 MGHRA and CDR2 YSYEKL. CDR3 size: 19 residues.

This clonotype was recorded at least ten times. The V call is TRBV15, the J call TRBJ2-1; 10 bases line up with TRBD1. The CDR3 loop spans 18 amino acids. From germline, CDR1 is LNHNV and CDR2 YYDKDF (reference sequence). The ends lost 0 bases at V and 8 bases at J; junction bases unmatched: 13. CDR3 loop: CATSRDLFRTGGVDEQFF. CDR3 DNA: TGTGCCACCAGCAGAGATTTATTTAGGACAGGGGGTGTCGATGAGCAGTTCTTC.

Worth noting for this clonotype: An end of the junction differs from the germline gene, which may be a read error. The chain is built from TRBV7-2 and TRBJ2-3, with TRBD2 matching over 13 bases. Germline V gives CDR1 SGHTA, CDR2 FQGNSA. This CDR3 spans 19 amino acids. The CDR3 protein is CASSLDPGLAGPSIDTQYF. As DNA, the CDR3 is TGTGCCAGCAGCTTAGACCCGGGACTAGCGGGGCCCAGCATAGATACGCAGTATTTT. The full variable domain, rest sourced from reference TRBV7-2 and TRBJ2-3, is GAGVSQSPSNKVTEKGKDVELRCDPISGHTALYWYRQSLGQGLEFLIYFQGNSAPDKSGLPSDRFSAERTGGSVSTLTIQRTQQEDSAVYLCASSLDPGLAGPSIDTQYFGPGTRLTVL.

This clonotype was counted many times. The chain uses TRBV2 and TRBJ2-1, with 8 bases matching TRBD2. J gave up 6 bases and V 6 bases, and 4 bases lay outside the gene matches. Per the germline V gene, CDR1 is SNHLY and CDR2 is FYNNEI. The CDR3 is 13 amino acids. Here the CDR3 DNA reads TGTGCCAGCAGGGCGACTAGCGCCAATGAGCAGTTCTTC. Amino acids: CASRATSANEQFF.

This clonotype was counted a few times. The chain employs TRBV3-1 and TRBJ1-3; tentative D call: TRBD1 (5 bases). V was clipped by 1 base and J by 0 bases, with 13 bases between them. Germline V gene lookup returns CDR1 LGHDT and CDR2 YNNKEL (reference sequence). CDR3 length: 17 residues. CDR3 residues: CASSQAGIGGSGNTIYF. As DNA, the CDR3 is TGTGCCAGCAGCCAAGCAGGTATCGGGGGCTCTGGAAACACCATATATTTT.

This CDR3 is CASRSIVGSYNSPLHF. The CDR3 coding sequence is TGTGCCAGCAGATCCATTGTTGGCTCCTATAATTCACCCCTCCACTTT. The chain recombines TRBV6-5 with TRBJ1-6, with D unresolved. This CDR3 has 16 residues. Germline V gene data show CDR1 as MNHEY and CDR2 as SVGAGI. Trimming cost V 6 bases and J 0 bases, with 12 bases left between them.

This clonotype was counted at least ten times. In nucleotides, the CDR3 is TGTGCCAGCAGCGCGAATCCCTCCTCCCGCAAAGGCTACACCTTC. This encodes CASSANPSSRKGYTF. V is TRBV9 and J is TRBJ1-2; no reliable D call. The CDR3 has 15 amino acids. Trimming removed 3 bases from V and 8 bases from J, with 20 bases in between. CDR1 and CDR2 from the germline V gene are SGDLS and YYNGEE.

About this clonotype itself: A much larger clone lies one base from this, so it may be a read error. This chain uses TRBV27 with TRBJ2-7; perhaps D is TRBD1 or TRBD2 (5 bases each). V gave up 4 bases and J gave up 4 bases, with 14 bases separating them. CDR1 MNHEY and CDR2 SMNVEV come from the germline V gene (reference sequence). The CDR3 is 14 amino acids. The DNA of the CDR3 is TGTGCCAGCAGTTCACCGGGACGAAGATACGAGCAGTACTTC. Protein: CASSSPGRRYEQYF.

J is TRBJ2-5 and V is TRBV2, with D perhaps TRBD1 (6 bases). Germline CDR1 reads SNHLY; CDR2 reads FYNNEI. This CDR3 is built from 12 residues. Trimming removed 6 bases from V and 4 bases from J, with 9 bases in between. CDR3: CASSQGPETQYF. CDR3 nucleotide sequence: TGTGCCAGCAGCCAGGGGCCAGAGACCCAGTACTTC.

About this clonotype itself: A single base separates this from a much larger clone, so it may be a read error. This chain links TRBV6-5 with TRBJ1-6, with 9 nucleotides matching TRBD1. The CDR3 spans 14 residues. V trimming: 7 bases; J trimming: 14 bases; junction bases outside the gene matches: 12. Germline V gives CDR1 MNHEY, CDR2 SVGAGI. This chain's CDR3 is CASNWDRVRLTLHF. In DNA form, the CDR3 reads TGTGCCAGCAACTGGGACAGGGTTAGATTGACCCTCCACTTT.

This clonotype came up many times. The chain has TRBV20-1 and TRBJ2-1; 9 bases map to TRBD2. Looked up from germline, CDR1 is DFQATT and CDR2 is SNEGSKA (reference sequence). There are 17 residues in the CDR3. Trimming at V came to 3 bases and at J to 2 bases, leaving 11 bases not matched to a gene. The CDR3 spells CSARGWIAGETYNEQFF. The CDR3 nucleotides are TGCAGTGCTAGGGGTTGGATAGCGGGGGAGACCTACAATGAGCAGTTCTTC.

This clonotype was detected only a few times. The chain carries TRBV3-1 and TRBJ2-7; 9 nucleotides line up with TRBD2. CDR1 and CDR2 from the germline V gene are LGHDT and YNNKEL (reference sequence). This CDR3 region has 15 residues. V lost 3 bases and J lost 5; bases outside the gene matches: 8. The CDR3 region is CASSHAPSGAHEQYF. The CDR3 DNA is TGTGCCAGCAGCCATGCCCCTAGCGGGGCGCACGAGCAGTACTTC.

A word on this clonotype: This may be a read error, as it is one base from a much larger clone. The CDR3 sequence is CASSLEGGKYNEQYF. CDR3 nucleotide sequence: TGCGCCAGCAGCTTGGAGGGGGGAAAATACAATGAGCAGTACTTC. The gene calls are TRBV5-1 and TRBJ2-1, with D perhaps given as TRBD1 or TRBD2 (6 bases each). The DNA matches TRBJ2-7 better at its end, which makes the J call doubtful. This CDR3 spans 15 amino acids. The germline CDR1 and CDR2 sequences are SGHRS and YFSETQ.

This clonotype was counted a few times. A single base separates this from a much larger clone, so it may be a read error. The chain couples TRBV7-9 to TRBJ2-1; weak D call: TRBD1 (6 bases). The DNA end is a closer match to TRBJ2-7, so the J assignment may be wrong. Per the germline V gene, CDR1 is SEHNR and CDR2 is FQNEAQ (reference sequence). This CDR3 has 15 residues. The CDR3 reads CASSRRQATYNEQYF. The CDR3 DNA reads as TGTGCCAGCAGCCGCCGACAGGCGACCTACAATGAGCAGTACTTC.

The chain recombines TRBV7-2 with TRBJ2-5, with D unresolved. The length of the CDR3 is 14 residues. V was pared by 0 bases and J by 0 bases, with 5 bases between. Looked up from germline, CDR1 is SGHTA and CDR2 is FQGNSA. CDR3 loop: CASSLALYQETQYF. The CDR3 DNA reads TGTGCCAGCAGCTTAGCCCTGTACCAAGAGACCCAGTACTTC.

This clonotype was observed a handful of times. The chain employs TRBV20-1 and TRBJ1-1; TRBD1 matches 9 bases. This CDR3 spans 15 amino acids. From germline, CDR1 is DFQATT and CDR2 SNEGSKA (reference sequence). Unmatched junction bases numbered 6, after V lost 3 bases and J lost 1 base. CDR3: CSAREGTGRNTEAFF. CDR3 in DNA: TGCAGTGCTAGGGAAGGGACAGGGAGGAACACTGAAGCTTTCTTT.